This TCR beta chain was sequenced during a study of OX40 agonist ivuxolimab in advanced cancers. Some clones are missing from TCRdb's copy, which holds only in-frame ones; the method was immunoSEQ multiplex PCR. The profile shows around 37,000 clones, 88% of them singletons. This TCR came from an adult with an advanced solid tumor such as melanoma, head and neck, liver or kidney cancer. The source was CD4+ or CD8+ T cells sorted from blood, collected in a trial of the OX40 agonist ivuxolimab.

The CDR3 spells CASSGGLPRLFF. The CDR3 coding sequence is TGCGCCAGCAGCGGGGGACTCCCGCGGCTGTTTTTT. This rearrangement joins TRBV4-1 to TRBJ2-2; D perhaps matches TRBD2 (6 bases). Germline V lookup: CDR1 MGHRA, CDR2 YSYEKL. There are 12 residues in the CDR3. Trimming removed 5 bases from V and 13 bases from J, with 14 bases in between.